The present T cell receptor (beta chain) was sequenced within a study of blood T cell repertoires in COVID-19. Study in general: The United States, Italy and Spain were the sources of the acute and convalescent COVID-19 samples.

This clone was counted at least ten times. The sample carries other DNA sequences with the same CDR3. Libraries were prepared by immunoSEQ multiplex PCR; TCRdb keeps only in-frame clonotypes and omits some of them. Among 100,000 to 120,000 clones, about 80% were seen once, and the ten largest hold around 19%. The CDR3 extends over 12 amino acids. CDR1 SEHNR and CDR2 FQNEAQ come from the germline V gene (reference sequence). Trimming cost V 5 bases and J 3 bases; bases outside gene matches: 0. The source is a woman aged 70-85 years with acute or convalescent COVID-19. The chain uses TRBV7-9 and TRBJ2-7; 8 nucleotides align to TRBD1. Sequenced sample: peripheral blood. The CDR3 region is CASSGQGYEQYF. For the CDR3, the DNA is TGTGCCAGCAGCGGACAGGGCTACGAGCAGTACTTC.